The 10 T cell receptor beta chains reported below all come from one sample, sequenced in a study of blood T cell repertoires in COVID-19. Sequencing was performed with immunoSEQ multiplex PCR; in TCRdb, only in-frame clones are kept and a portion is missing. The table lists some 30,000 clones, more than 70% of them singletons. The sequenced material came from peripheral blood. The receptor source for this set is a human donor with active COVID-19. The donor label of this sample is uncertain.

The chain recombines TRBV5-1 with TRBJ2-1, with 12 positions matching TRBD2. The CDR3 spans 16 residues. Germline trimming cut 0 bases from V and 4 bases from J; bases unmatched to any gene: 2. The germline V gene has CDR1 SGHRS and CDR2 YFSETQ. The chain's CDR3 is CASSLATSGGYNEQFF. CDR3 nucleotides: TGCGCCAGCAGCTTGGCCACTAGCGGGGGGTACAATGAGCAGTTCTTC.

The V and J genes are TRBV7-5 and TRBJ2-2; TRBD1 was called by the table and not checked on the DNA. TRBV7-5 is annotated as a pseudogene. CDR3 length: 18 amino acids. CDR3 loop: CARSRQRAGTGNTGELFF. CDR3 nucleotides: TGTGCCAGAAGCCGTCAGCGCGCCGGGACAGGGAACACCGGGGAGCTGTTTTTT.

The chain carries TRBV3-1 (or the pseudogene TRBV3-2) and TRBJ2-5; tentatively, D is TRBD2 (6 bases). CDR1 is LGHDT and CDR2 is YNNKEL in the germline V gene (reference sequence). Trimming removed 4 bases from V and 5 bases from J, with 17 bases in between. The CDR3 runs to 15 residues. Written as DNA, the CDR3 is TGTGCCAGCAGCCGCGGGGCAAGGGGTTGGGAGACCCAGTACTTC. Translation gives CASSRGARGWETQYF.

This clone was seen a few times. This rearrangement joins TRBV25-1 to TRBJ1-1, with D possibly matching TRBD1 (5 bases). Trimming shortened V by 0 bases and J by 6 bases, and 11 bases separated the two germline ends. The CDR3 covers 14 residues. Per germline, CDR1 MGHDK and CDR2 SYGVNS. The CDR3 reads CASSEYRVLSEAFF. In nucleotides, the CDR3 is TGTGCCAGCAGTGAATACAGGGTCCTATCTGAAGCTTTCTTT.

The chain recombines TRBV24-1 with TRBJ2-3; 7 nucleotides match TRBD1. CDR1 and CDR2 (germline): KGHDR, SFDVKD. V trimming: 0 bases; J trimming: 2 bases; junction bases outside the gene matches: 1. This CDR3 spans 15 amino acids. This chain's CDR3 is CATSDLTGATDTQYF. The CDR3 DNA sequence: TGTGCCACCAGTGATTTGACAGGGGCCACAGATACGCAGTATTTT.

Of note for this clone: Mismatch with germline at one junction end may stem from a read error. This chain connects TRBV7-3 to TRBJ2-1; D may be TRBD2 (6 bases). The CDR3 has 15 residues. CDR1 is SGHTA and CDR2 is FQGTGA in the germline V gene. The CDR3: CASSLTGDSNNEQFF. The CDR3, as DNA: TGTGCCAGCAGCTTAACAGGGGACTCCAACAATGAGCAGTTCTTC.

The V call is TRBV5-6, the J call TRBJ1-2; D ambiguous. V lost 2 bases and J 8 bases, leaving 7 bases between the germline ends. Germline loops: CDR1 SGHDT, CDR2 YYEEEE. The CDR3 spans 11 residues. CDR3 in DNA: TGTGCCAGCAGCTTCGCGTCCGGCTACACCTTC. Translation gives CASSFASGYTF.

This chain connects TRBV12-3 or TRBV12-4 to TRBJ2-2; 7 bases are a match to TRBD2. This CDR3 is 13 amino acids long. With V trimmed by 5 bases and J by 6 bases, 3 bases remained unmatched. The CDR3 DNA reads TGTGCCAGCAGTGGGAGGGGCGCCGGGGAGCTGTTTTTT. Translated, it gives CASSGRGAGELFF.

The CDR3 nucleotides are TGTGCCAGCAGCCAAGATTTTATAGGTGGAGTTGCAACTAATGAAAAACTGTTTTTT. Its protein is CASSQDFIGGVATNEKLFF. This rearrangement joins TRBV4-2 to TRBJ1-4; D not certain. The CDR3 is 19 residues long. Germline V gene sequence: CDR1 LGHNA, CDR2 YNFKEQ. V gave up 0 bases and J gave up 0 bases, with 17 bases separating them.

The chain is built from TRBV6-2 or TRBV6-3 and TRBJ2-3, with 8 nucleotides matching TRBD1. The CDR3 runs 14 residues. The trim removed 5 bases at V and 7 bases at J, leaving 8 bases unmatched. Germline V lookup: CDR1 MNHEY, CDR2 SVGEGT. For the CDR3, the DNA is TGTGCCAGCAGTCGGACAGGGACAAACCATACGCAGTATTTT. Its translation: CASSRTGTNHTQYF.